Following are 29 T cell receptor beta chains from one sample sequenced in a study of OX40 agonist ivuxolimab in advanced cancers. Sequencing used immunoSEQ multiplex PCR; TCRdb keeps in-frame clones, though not all of them. The sample carries about 82,000 clones, 88% recorded once. This sample comprised CD4+ or CD8+ T cells sorted from blood, obtained in a trial of the OX40 agonist ivuxolimab. Source of these receptors: an adult with an advanced solid tumor such as melanoma, head and neck, liver or kidney cancer.

This clone occurred a few times. The chain joins TRBV19 to TRBJ1-2; no reliable D call. V lost 4 bases and J lost 2, with 8 bases in between. Germline V gene sequence: CDR1 LNHDA, CDR2 SQIVND (reference sequence). The CDR3 spans 13 residues. The CDR3 nucleotides read TGTGCCAGTAGTACTGGACGGAACTATGGCTACACCTTC. Its protein is CASSTGRNYGYTF.

V and J are TRBV12-5 and TRBJ2-1; D is undetermined. The CDR3 loop spans 13 amino acids. V was trimmed by 1 base and J by 5 bases, leaving 6 bases between them. Germline V gene sequence: CDR1 LGHNT, CDR2 FRNRAP. CDR3 DNA: TGTGCTAGTGGTTTGGACCTCAACAATGAGCAGTTCTTC. Translated, it gives CASGLDLNNEQFF.

Note on this clone: Other DNA sequences in this sample translate to the same CDR3. V usage is TRBV11-3 and J usage is TRBJ2-2; D unclear. The CDR3 spans 12 residues. Germline V lookup: CDR1 SGHNT, CDR2 YENEEA. Trimming took 6 bases from V and 2 from J, leaving 4 bases between them. CDR3 sequence (DNA): TGTGCCAGCAGTCTTAACACCGGGGAGCTGTTTTTT. This sequence encodes CASSLNTGELFF.

The rearrangement uses TRBV11-2 and TRBJ2-5; maybe TRBD1 (7 bases). The CDR3 consists of 15 residues. V dropped 1 base and J dropped 7 bases, with 16 bases sitting between them. Germline V gives CDR1 SGHAT, CDR2 FQNNGV. CDR3 sequence: CASSLAGGLEGTQYF. CDR3 DNA sequence: TGTGCCAGCAGCTTAGCAGGGGGGCTAGAGGGGACCCAGTACTTC.

This chain uses TRBV7-2 with TRBJ1-2; the D is unclear. Germline lookup yields CDR1 SGHTA and CDR2 FQGNSA. V was cut by 3 bases and J by 7 bases, with 6 bases left in between. This CDR3 is 11 amino acids long. Here the CDR3 reads CASSLGIGYTF. CDR3 bases: TGTGCCAGCAGCTTGGGTATTGGCTACACCTTC.

The rearrangement joins TRBV7-2 to TRBJ2-7; 14 nucleotides line up with TRBD2. CDR1 SGHTA and CDR2 FQGNSA come from the germline V gene. V trimming: 0 bases; J trimming: 6 bases; junction bases outside the gene matches: 7. This CDR3 is built from 17 residues. CDR3 DNA sequence: TGTGCCAGCAGCTTAGCTGGGACTAGCGGGAGTCGGGTCGAGCAGTACTTC. Translating it yields CASSLAGTSGSRVEQYF.

J is TRBJ2-7 and V is TRBV5-5, with D possibly matching TRBD1 (6 bases). Germline values: CDR1 SGHKS, CDR2 YYEKEE (reference sequence). V gave up 5 bases and J gave up 5 bases, with 14 bases separating them. CDR3 length: 13 residues. This CDR3 reads CASSTGYVNEQYF. CDR3 coding DNA: TGTGCCAGCAGTACAGGGTACGTTAACGAGCAGTACTTC.

This clone appeared once. The chain links TRBV7-3 to TRBJ2-1; D gene ambiguous. The V gene lost 1 base and the J gene lost 5 bases, with 3 bases spanning the gap. From germline, CDR1 is SGHTA and CDR2 FQGTGA. The CDR3 covers 12 residues. This CDR3 is CASSLRDNEQFF. The CDR3 DNA follows: TGTGCCAGCAGCTTAAGAGACAATGAGCAGTTCTTC.

The CDR3 protein is CASSQDPTTTDTQYF. The CDR3 DNA reads as TGTGCCAGCAGCCAAGATCCCACTACCACAGATACGCAGTATTTT. J is TRBJ2-3 and V is TRBV4-2, with unresolved D. Per germline, CDR1 LGHNA and CDR2 YNFKEQ. The V and J ends lost 0 bases and 2 bases respectively, with 9 bases between them. The CDR3 extends over 15 amino acids.

This clone occurred once. The V and J genes are TRBV4-3 and TRBJ2-7; 7 bases map to TRBD1. Germline V CDR1 and CDR2: LGHNA, YSLEER. After removal of 3 bases from V and 2 bases from J, the junction contained 7 bases not matched to a gene. The CDR3 is 15 residues long. In DNA form, the CDR3 reads TGCGCCAGCAGCCACGACCGGGACAGACCCTACGAGCAGTACTTC. This codes for CASSHDRDRPYEQYF.

This rearrangement joins TRBV7-6 to TRBJ1-2, with 7 bases identical to TRBD1. Trimming took 5 bases from V and 8 from J; bases not matched to a gene: 8. The CDR3 contains 13 residues. Germline V gene lookup returns CDR1 SGHVS and CDR2 FNYEAQ. In DNA, the CDR3 is TGTGCCAGCAGCCTCACAGGGGAAGGCGGCTACACCTTC. Amino acid sequence: CASSLTGEGGYTF.

The chain links TRBV18 to TRBJ2-6; possibly TRBD1 or TRBD2 for D (5 bases each). Trimming took 4 bases from V and 0 from J, leaving 13 bases between them. Germline CDR1 reads KGHSH; CDR2 reads LQKENI. The length of the CDR3 is 17 residues. CDR3 sequence: CASSLRGDLSGANVLTF. For the CDR3, the DNA is TGTGCCAGCTCACTTCGAGGGGACCTCTCTGGGGCCAACGTCCTGACTTTC.

The CDR3 loop is CASKTQGQPQHF. Written as DNA, the CDR3 is TGTGCCAGCAAAACGCAGGGTCAGCCCCAGCATTTT. The V gene is TRBV28, the J gene TRBJ1-5; perhaps TRBD1 as D (5 bases). Germline V gives CDR1 MDHEN, CDR2 SYDVKM. The CDR3 covers 12 residues. Between the trimmed V and J ends, which lost 7 bases and 6 bases, there was a span of 10 bases. The full variable domain, completed using reference TRBV28 and TRBJ1-5, is DVKVTQSSRYLVKRTGEKVFLECVQDMDHENMFWYRQDPGLGLRLIYFSYDVKMKEKGDIPEGYSVSREKKERFSLILESASTNQTSMYLCASKTQGQPQHFGDGTRLSIL.

The chain links TRBV28 to TRBJ2-6; D not resolved. CDR3 length: 12 residues. Trimming took 10 bases from V and 1 from J, leaving 5 bases between them. Germline assignment: CDR1 MDHEN and CDR2 SYDVKM. The CDR3 here is CATGSGANVLTF. The DNA for the CDR3 is TGTGCCACCGGATCTGGGGCCAACGTCCTGACTTTC.

On this clone: One junction end does not reproduce the germline sequence, and a read error may be involved. This sequence joins TRBV7-7 and TRBJ1-3, with D hard to call. The CDR3 is 12 amino acids. Germline V CDR1 and CDR2: SSHAT, FNYEAQ (reference sequence). The CDR3 DNA is TGTGCTAGCAGCTCTCGGGCGTACACCATATATTTT. Residues: CASSSRAYTIYF.

V and J are TRBV19 and TRBJ1-5; tentative D call: TRBD1 (5 bases). The CDR3 consists of 14 residues. Trimming pared 4 bases from V and 5 bases from J, leaving 12 bases between. Germline CDR1 and CDR2: LNHDA and SQIVND (reference sequence). The CDR3 DNA follows: TGTGCCAGTAGTAACCGGGACGCCGATCAGCCCCAGCATTTT. Translating it yields CASSNRDADQPQHF. The full variable domain, in which reference TRBV19 and TRBJ1-5 provide the parts outside the CDR3, is DGGITQSPKYLFRKEGQNVTLSCEQNLNHDAMYWYRQDPGQGLRLIYYSQIVNDFQKGDIAEGYSVSREKKESFPLTVTSAQKNPTAFYLCASSNRDADQPQHFGDGTRLSIL.

The rearrangement uses TRBV27 and TRBJ2-1; 9 nucleotides agree with TRBD2. The CDR3 has 15 amino acids. The junction had 8 bases not matched to a gene; V was cut back by 4 bases and J by 7 bases. Looked up from germline, CDR1 is MNHEY and CDR2 is SMNVEV (reference sequence). The DNA of the CDR3 is TGTGCCAGCAGTTATCGACTAGCGGAGCTGAATGAGCAGTTCTTC. Protein: CASSYRLAELNEQFF.

The chain employs TRBV6-1 and TRBJ2-3; D uncertain. V was shortened by 11 bases and J by 2 bases, with 11 bases between the two germline ends. The CDR3 is made up of 12 amino acids. Germline values: CDR1 MNHNS, CDR2 SASEGT. CDR3 region: CAVHRVTDTQYF. CDR3 nucleotides: TGTGCCGTTCACAGAGTCACAGATACGCAGTATTTT.

This rearrangement joins TRBV28 to TRBJ2-3; no reliable D call. The CDR3 contains 14 residues. Trimming left V 5 bases short and J 2 bases short, with 11 bases between. Germline V lookup: CDR1 MDHEN, CDR2 SYDVKM. In nucleotides, the CDR3 is TGTGCCAGCAGTACCGTCGCGTCCACAGATACGCAGTATTTT. It yields the protein CASSTVASTDTQYF.

This clone came up once. The rearrangement joins TRBV10-3 to TRBJ2-5, with 11 bases matching TRBD1. J lost 5 bases, V lost 0 bases, and 11 bases had no gene match. Germline CDR1 reads ENHRY; CDR2 reads SYGVKD. This CDR3 has 18 residues. The CDR3 loop is CAISESTRGTGGIETQYF. The DNA for the CDR3 is TGTGCCATCAGTGAGTCGACTCGGGGGACAGGGGGAATCGAGACCCAGTACTTC.

This clone was picked up one time. The chain carries TRBV6-5 and TRBJ1-2; maybe TRBD1 (5 bases). V dropped 5 bases and J dropped 0 bases, with 10 bases sitting between them. The CDR3 runs to 14 residues. Germline loops: CDR1 MNHEY, CDR2 SVGAGI. This CDR3 reads CASSGDGSNYGYTF. DNA for the CDR3: TGTGCCAGCAGTGGGGACGGATCTAACTATGGCTACACCTTC.

The genes are TRBV27 and TRBJ2-1; 10 nucleotides align to TRBD2. The germline V gene has CDR1 MNHEY and CDR2 SMNVEV (reference sequence). This CDR3 has 14 amino acids. With 2 bases clipped from V and 7 bases from J, the junction kept 2 bases outside the gene matches. Here the CDR3 DNA reads TGTGCCAGCAGTTTAGAACTAGCGGGAAATGAGCAGTTCTTC. It encodes CASSLELAGNEQFF.

V gene TRBV7-9 combines with J gene TRBJ2-5; 7 bases fit TRBD2. The CDR3 consists of 16 residues. Trimming removed 1 base from V and 5 bases from J; junction bases left unmatched: 10. Germline assignment: CDR1 SEHNR and CDR2 FQNEAQ (reference sequence). The CDR3 DNA reads as TGTGCCAGCAGCTTAGAGTCCCGCGGGAGTTGGGAGACCCAGTACTTC. This encodes CASSLESRGSWETQYF.

The chain has TRBV7-2 and TRBJ2-5; tentative D call: TRBD2 (6 bases). The CDR3 consists of 16 residues. Germline-derived CDR1 and CDR2 are SGHTA and FQGNSA. Trimming pared 6 bases from V and 1 base from J, leaving 18 bases between. CDR3 amino acids: CASSPPGLRGQETQYF. CDR3 sequence (DNA): TGTGCCAGCAGTCCCCCCGGCCTGCGGGGCCAAGAGACCCAGTACTTC.

The gene calls are TRBV18 and TRBJ1-1, with TRBD1 matching 7 bases. This CDR3 region has 14 residues. Germline V gene data show CDR1 as KGHSH and CDR2 as LQKENI. With 1 base clipped from V and 7 bases from J, the junction kept 6 bases outside the gene matches. CDR3 coding DNA: TGTGCCAGCTCACCACAGGGGGCGTATGGTGAAGCTTTCTTT. It specifies CASSPQGAYGEAFF.

The V and J genes are TRBV15 and TRBJ1-4, with D perhaps matching TRBD1 (6 bases). Germline CDR1 LNHNV, CDR2 YYDKDF (reference sequence). The CDR3 is made up of 16 amino acids. V lost 1 base to trimming and J lost 9 bases, with 18 bases between them. This CDR3 reads CATSRGTDRGSQKLFF. The CDR3 DNA reads TGTGCCACCAGCAGAGGGACAGACAGAGGGAGTCAAAAACTGTTTTTT.

V gene TRBV12-5 combines with J gene TRBJ2-1, with 13 nucleotides matching TRBD2. The CDR3 runs to 18 residues. The V and J ends lost 5 bases and 0 bases, in that order; junction bases with no gene match: 7. Germline values: CDR1 LGHNT, CDR2 FRNRAP. CDR3 coding DNA: TGTGCTAGTGGTCCGGGACTAGCGGGGCGCAGCTCCTACAATGAGCAGTTCTTC. This codes for CASGPGLAGRSSYNEQFF.

Comments on this clone: The junction and the germline gene differ at one end; a read error may be behind it. The gene calls are TRBV7-7 and TRBJ2-5; D remains ambiguous. CDR1 and CDR2 (germline): SSHAT, FNYEAQ (reference sequence). This CDR3 has 13 residues. The CDR3 here is CASSFGYQETQYF. Written as DNA, the CDR3 is TGTGCTAGCAGCTTTGGCTACCAAGAGACCCAGTACTTC.

The V call is TRBV5-1, the J call TRBJ2-2, with 9 nucleotides matching TRBD2. This CDR3 has 16 residues. Germline V gene lookup returns CDR1 SGHRS and CDR2 YFSETQ. The V gene end was trimmed by 5 bases and the J gene end by 2 bases; junction bases not matched to a gene: 7. The CDR3 DNA follows: TGCGCCAGCAGACCTAGCGGGATTCTAAACACCGGGGAGCTGTTTTTT. This codes for CASRPSGILNTGELFF.